The text below deals with one T cell receptor (beta chain). It has no known antigen specificity. Within one base of it there is no much larger clone, and no base qualities were kept. This entry is derived from a study of cytomegalovirus exposure and HLA in healthy donors (dated by TCRdb to 2016 to 2017). Study-wide context: According to an earlier analysis of 587 of the donors, 150 million to 200 million T cells yielded 120 million or so unique TCR beta sequences and approximately 300 Gb of sequence data. A later analysis re-examined previously published TCR beta repertoires from over 500 donors and added high-resolution HLA genotyping to investigate patterns of TCR occurrence. In the later analysis, no new phenotypic data were used to find candidate immune exposures; instead, reliance was placed on TCR beta sequences and their occurrence across donors. The aim of the study was to test whether cataloging public T cell receptors could identify signatures of past pathogen exposure. All discovery cohort repertoires had been generated on a single sequencing platform. In an earlier analysis of 587 of the donors, high-throughput TCR beta sequencing was used to judge whether each TCR beta V gene segment behaved as functional or pseudogenic. About five DR-DQ haplotypes were treated as single units for association and clustering because of strong linkage in the cohort. The study used immunosequencing to profile the T cell repertoires of approximately 640 subjects and linked those repertoires to cytomegalovirus serostatus. Donor age, sex, ethnicity and CMV serostatus were collected together with the repertoire data. Typing coverage varied by locus: about 620-630 donors for A, B, C, DRB1 and DQB1; around 560 for DQA1; approximately 570 for DPA1; approximately 450 for DPB1. A separate validation cohort of 90 to 150 different subjects was used in addition to the roughly 640-subject first cohort. To predict cytomegalovirus infection status, the study combined high-throughput TCR immunosequencing, statistical association of individual TCRs with disease status, and machine learning. The genetic ancestry cluster associated with self-reported Caucasian donors included roughly four fifths of the 300 to 400 genotyped donors. An early release covering roughly 640 HLA-typed donors comprised about 290 gigabases of sequencing data and tens of millions of unique TCR sequences. In a later genetic analysis, genome-wide SNP genotypes for about 65% of the roughly 670 donors were used, and that subset was treated as a discovery cohort. HLA typing covered class I and class II loci at four-digit resolution. Among around 400 genotyped donors of the cohort, an average of roughly 230,000 unique TCR beta nucleotide sequences was sequenced per donor, of which 15% to 20% were non-productive. The study at large found these results: About 15 rarely observed V segments, including chromosome 9 orphons, were excluded from the earlier analysis of approximately 500 of the donors because counts were too low. This cohort had only TCR beta chains sequenced, and the lack of alpha or paired-chain data limited which features could be detected. Some IMGT-functional V segments, including TRBV6-2 and TRBV6-3, could not be told apart with the 87-base-pair reads, so those segments were excluded. Because HLA typing was missing for some donors at each locus, association tests included only the typed subset. In a later genetic analysis, fewer N-insertions in productive TCRs were reported among donors in an Asian-associated ancestry cluster than the roughly 640-donor mean. Specific HLA alleles were associated with some 15,000 TCR beta sequences at a false discovery rate of 0.05 in a later analysis. In an earlier analysis of roughly 500 of the donors, most TCR beta V segments appeared in productive rearrangements about 87% or about 30% of the time, broadly matching IMGT annotations. In vitro tests confirmed that three of the cytomegalovirus-associated TCR beta chains recognize cytomegalovirus antigens. The only immune exposure information available for the cohort was CMV serostatus. In a later analysis, the rate of TCR association differed among HLA loci, with DRB1 alleles having the most associated TCRs and HLA-C alleles having the fewest. Cytomegalovirus status was reported to be diagnosed by the classifier with high specificity and sensitivity in both the original and validation cohorts. A further reported finding was that TCR beta sequences accurately predicted the HLA-A and HLA-B alleles for most subjects in the first cohort. Correlated functional status among segregating V segments might be attributable to linkage disequilibrium, but an unknown experimental factor could not be ruled out. The sequencing pipeline was judged likely to have produced a cluster of highly shared sequence variants as a technical artifact. While some public TCRs were present in many individuals, most TCR sequences turned up only very rarely across donors. In the study, 164 TCR beta chains were listed as associated with cytomegalovirus. An association between a missense DCLRE1C variant and V-gene and J-gene trimming of TCR beta chains was found in a later genetic analysis and replicated in an independent cohort. Assigning TCR associations to individual alleles was difficult when HLA alleles, especially DR and DQ, strongly co-occurred. Sequencing depth was assumed to be roughly uniform across donors in the presence/absence analyses, though that assumption may not hold. The authors suggested that the approach could potentially be extended to other disease states and immunological phenotypes. Compared with equally common non-associated chains, HLA-associated TCR beta chains in a later analysis were more clonally expanded and had lower generation probabilities. In a later analysis, most CMV-associated TCR beta chains were found to appear HLA-restricted, with HLA associations seemingly driven largely by CMV exposure. Several of the top co-occurrence clusters appeared to be linked to parvovirus B19, influenza, CMV and Epstein-Barr virus, according to a later analysis.

The cohort was made up of approximately 670 healthy bone marrow donors. At the time of sampling, all cohort members were nominally healthy, though unrecorded immune exposures were likely present. The donor tested CMV seronegative and was one of the 352 seronegative cohort members. A peripheral blood sample was provided by each donor, and peripheral blood mononuclear cells were used for TCR beta sequencing. Genomic DNA was extracted from the blood cell samples with the Qiagen DNeasy Blood Extraction Kit. The library relied on the immunoSEQ multiplex PCR assay. A mixture of 60 forward primers for TCR Vbeta segments and 13 reverse primers for TCR Jbeta segments was used in the multiplex PCR. Amplification of the CDR3 region of rearranged TCR beta genes was performed with a multiplex PCR assay on genomic DNA. Amplified TCR beta libraries were sequenced as 87-base-pair reads on the Illumina HiSeq System. As for how the authors treated the data: In a later analysis, 80 million or so unique TCR beta chains were counted across the 500 to 850 repertoires, and around 10 million of these chains were shared by at least two donors. To remove PCR and sequencing errors, raw reads were error-corrected and collapsed into unique sequences using a nearest-neighbor algorithm that merged closely related sequences. CDR3 sequences were aligned to IMGT reference sequences to assign V, D and J gene segments. For a sequence to be retained, a match of at least six nucleotides to both a V gene segment and a J gene segment was required. A rearrangement was called productive if the CDR3 had no stop codons and remained in frame with V and J, and every other rearrangement was called non-productive. CDR3 was defined according to IMGT convention as the region running from the second conserved V-encoded cysteine to the conserved J-encoded phenylalanine. The earlier analysis of about 610 of the donors excluded any sequence lacking an unambiguous match to a single V gene segment. In an earlier analysis of 450 to 700 of the donors, V segments were called functional above 56.7% productive rearrangements and were called segregating when the between-donor standard deviation exceeded 5%. A statistical classification framework was built for diagnosing cytomegalovirus status from the catalog of TCR beta chain sequences. In a later analysis, TCR nucleotide sequences were compared against IMGT/GENE-DB human TR gene sequences so that V and J genes could be assigned. Using the TCRdist pipeline, a later analysis assigned CDR3 sequences along with most-parsimonious VDJ recombination scenarios. In a later analysis, each TCR beta chain was defined by its CDR3 amino acid sequence together with its V-gene family, and reads without a unique V-gene family were excluded. To address suspected cross-contamination and a sequencing artifact, a later analysis removed approximately 600 highly shared, low-generation-probability nucleotide sequences. A later analysis calculated a clonal expansion index for each public chain from normalized within-repertoire ranks of inferred template counts. In a later analysis, generation probabilities were computed using a VDJ recombination model fitted to out-of-frame rearrangements, and the results were checked against IGoR. Hypergeometric tests were used in a later analysis to score TCR-TCR, TCR-HLA and TCR-CMV co-occurrence, with a repertoire-size bias correction applied to the TCR pairs. False discovery rates were estimated in a later analysis by permuting HLA or CMV assignments 20 times. A later analysis grouped co-occurring TCRs with DBSCAN, adding TCRdist sequence similarity when clustering within HLA-allele-positive subsets. Co-occurrence clustering excluded repertoires with fewer than 30,000 or more than 120,000 public chains, plus five with anomalous nucleotide sharing. TCRdb stores this immuneACCESS table with in-frame sequences only. Part of the clones is absent; in the studies checked, under half of the shortfall reflects unresolved V genes, and no reason is known for the rest. The V and J calls and clone size were taken over from that table, and D and trimming were inferred from the DNA. The sample yields 130,000 or so clones; 70% to 80% were counted once. The ten biggest clones cover 1.4% to 1.5% of the sample.

Taken from cysteine to phenylalanine, the CDR3 has 14 residues. This entry keeps only the CDR3 DNA: 42 bases, framed from base 1. The V end gives up 6 bases and the J end 3 bases, leaving 6 bases in the junction not matched to a gene. From a lookup of the germline V gene (reference sequence), CDR1 and CDR2 are SEHNR and FQNEAQ. The receptor chain draws on TRBV7-9 and TRBJ2-7; 9 junctional bases match TRBD1. The TCR was taken from a female donor in good health and CMV-seronegative. The sample consisted of PBMCs. CDR3 region: CASRPGQGGYEQYF. The DNA sequence is as follows: TGTGCCAGCAGACCGGGACAGGGCGGCTACGAGCAGTACTTC.